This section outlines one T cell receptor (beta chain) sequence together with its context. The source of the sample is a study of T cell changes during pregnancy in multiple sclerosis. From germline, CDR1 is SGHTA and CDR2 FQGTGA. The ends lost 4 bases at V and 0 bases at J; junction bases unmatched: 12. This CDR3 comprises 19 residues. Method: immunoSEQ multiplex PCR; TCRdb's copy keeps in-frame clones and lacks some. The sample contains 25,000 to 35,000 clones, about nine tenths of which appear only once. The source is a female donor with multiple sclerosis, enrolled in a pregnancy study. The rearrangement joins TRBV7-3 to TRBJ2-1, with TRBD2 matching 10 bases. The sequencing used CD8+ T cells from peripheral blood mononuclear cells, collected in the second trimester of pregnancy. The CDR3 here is CASSSSGVSGGSSYNEQFF. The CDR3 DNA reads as TGTGCCAGCAGCTCAAGCGGTGTTAGCGGGGGGAGCTCCTACAATGAGCAGTTCTTC.